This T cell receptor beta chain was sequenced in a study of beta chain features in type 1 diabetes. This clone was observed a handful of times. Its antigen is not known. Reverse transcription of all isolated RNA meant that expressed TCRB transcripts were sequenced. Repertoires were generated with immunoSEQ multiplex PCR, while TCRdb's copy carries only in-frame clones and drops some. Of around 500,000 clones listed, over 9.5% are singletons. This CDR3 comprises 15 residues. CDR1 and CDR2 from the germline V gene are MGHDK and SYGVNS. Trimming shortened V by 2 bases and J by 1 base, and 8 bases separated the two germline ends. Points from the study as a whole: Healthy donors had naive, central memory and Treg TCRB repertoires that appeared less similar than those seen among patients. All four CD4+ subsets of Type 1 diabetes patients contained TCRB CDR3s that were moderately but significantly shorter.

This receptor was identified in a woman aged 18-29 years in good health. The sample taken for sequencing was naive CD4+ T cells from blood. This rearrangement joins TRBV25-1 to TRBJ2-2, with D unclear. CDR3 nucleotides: TGTGCCAGCAGTGAACCGCCAGGGAACACCGGGGAGCTGTTTTTT. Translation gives CASSEPPGNTGELFF. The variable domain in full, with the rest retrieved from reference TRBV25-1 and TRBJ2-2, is EADIYQTPRYLVIGTGKKITLECSQTMGHDKMYWYQQDPGMELHLIHYSYGVNSTEKGDLSSESTVSRIRTEHFPLTLESARPSHTSQYLCASSEPPGNTGELFFGEGSRLTVL.